This T cell receptor beta chain originates from a study of blood T cells in healthy people across ages. Study-level results: Without sorted subsets, naive and antigen-experienced compartments could not be conclusively compared. Percentage of naive T cells showed a strong correlation with TCR beta diversity.

This clonotype was detected many times. Antigen: not known. For the second PCR, which ran for about 6 to 11 cycles, a sample-barcoded 5' primer and a J-beta primer mix were used. Every molecule of cDNA carried a tag from a template-switch adaptor with 12 random nucleotides. MiXCR was run by TCRdb on the 5' RACE reads, yielding one entry per CDR3 protein. The sample contains more than 500,000 distinct CDR3 sequences, roughly 28% of which appear only once. The CDR3 has 14 residues. The chain links TRBV21-1 to TRBJ2-1. TRBV21-1 is reported as a pseudogene. This receptor was taken from a woman in her 70s in good health. The sample taken for sequencing was blood. In nucleotides, the CDR3 is TGTGCCAGCAACCCAGCGTATCCGAACAATGAGCAGTTCTTC. Protein: CASNPAYPNNEQFF.